This T cell receptor (beta chain) was retrieved from a study of blood T cell repertoires in COVID-19. V was clipped by 6 bases and J by 4 bases, with 12 bases between them. The CDR3 is made up of 13 amino acids. CDR1 is MNHEY and CDR2 is SVGEGT in the germline V gene. Per the original methods: Reference gene primer amplification in the assay estimated nucleated cell counts. Here immunoSEQ multiplex PCR was the method, and the copy in TCRdb shows in-frame clones only, minus some. The DNA gave D and trimming, while V, J and clone size come from that table. The sample has 90,000 to 100,000 clones, about 83% seen once. This clone was recorded once.

The sequence was collected from a man between 65 and 80 years old with active or convalescent COVID-19. Source material: peripheral blood. This chain links TRBV6-2 or TRBV6-3 with TRBJ1-2, with D possibly TRBD1 on 6 matching bases. The CDR3 DNA follows: TGTGCCAGCAGCCAGACAGGCCTCTATGGCTACACCTTC. Amino acid sequence: CASSQTGLYGYTF.